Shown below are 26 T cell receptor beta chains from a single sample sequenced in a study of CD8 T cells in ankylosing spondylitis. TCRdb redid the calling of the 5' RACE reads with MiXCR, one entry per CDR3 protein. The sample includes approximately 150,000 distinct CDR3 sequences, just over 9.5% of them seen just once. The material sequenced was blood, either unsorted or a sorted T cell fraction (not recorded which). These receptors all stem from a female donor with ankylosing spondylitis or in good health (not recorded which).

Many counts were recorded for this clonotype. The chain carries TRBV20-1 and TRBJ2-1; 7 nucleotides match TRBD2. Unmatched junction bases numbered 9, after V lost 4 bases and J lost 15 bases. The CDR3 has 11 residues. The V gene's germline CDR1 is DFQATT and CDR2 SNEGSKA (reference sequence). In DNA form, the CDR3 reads TGCAGTGCTACAACCGGGACTAAGCCGTTCTTC. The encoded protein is CSATTGTKPFF.

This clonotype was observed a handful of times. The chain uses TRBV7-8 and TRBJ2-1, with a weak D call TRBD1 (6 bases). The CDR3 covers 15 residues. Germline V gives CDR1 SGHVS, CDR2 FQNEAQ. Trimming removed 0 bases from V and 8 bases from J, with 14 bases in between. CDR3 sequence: CASSLAGTKNYEQFF. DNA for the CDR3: TGTGCCAGCAGCTTAGCCGGGACAAAGAACTATGAGCAGTTCTTC.

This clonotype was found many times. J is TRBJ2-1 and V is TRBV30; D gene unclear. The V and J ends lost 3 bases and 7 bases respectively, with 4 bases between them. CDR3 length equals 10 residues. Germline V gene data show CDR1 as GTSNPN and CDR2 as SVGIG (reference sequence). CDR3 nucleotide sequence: TGTGCCTGGAGCCCTAATGAGCAGTTCTTC. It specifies CAWSPNEQFF.

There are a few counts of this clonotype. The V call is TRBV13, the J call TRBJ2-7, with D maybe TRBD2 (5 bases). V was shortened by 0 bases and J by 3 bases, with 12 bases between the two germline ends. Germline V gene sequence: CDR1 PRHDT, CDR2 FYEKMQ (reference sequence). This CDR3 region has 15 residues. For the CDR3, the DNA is TGTGCCAGCAGCTTAGGAGAAGGAGGTCTCTACGAGCAGTACTTC. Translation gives CASSLGEGGLYEQYF.

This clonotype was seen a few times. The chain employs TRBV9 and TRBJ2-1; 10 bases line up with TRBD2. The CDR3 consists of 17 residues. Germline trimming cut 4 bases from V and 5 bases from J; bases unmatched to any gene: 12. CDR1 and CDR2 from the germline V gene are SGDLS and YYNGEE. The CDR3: CASSPRRRTSGHNEQFF. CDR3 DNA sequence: TGTGCCAGCAGCCCTCGCAGGAGGACTAGCGGACACAATGAGCAGTTCTTC. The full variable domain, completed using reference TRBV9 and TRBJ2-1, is DSGVTQTPKHLITATGQRVTLRCSPRSGDLSVYWYQQSLDQGLQFLIQYYNGEERAKGNILERFSAQQFPDLHSELNLSSLELGDSALYFCASSPRRRTSGHNEQFFGPGTRLTVL.

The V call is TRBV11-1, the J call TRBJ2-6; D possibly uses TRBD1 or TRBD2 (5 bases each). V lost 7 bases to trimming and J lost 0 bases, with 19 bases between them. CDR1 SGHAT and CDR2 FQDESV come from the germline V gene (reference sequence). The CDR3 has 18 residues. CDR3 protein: CASTPSGQAYSGANVLTF. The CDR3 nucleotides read TGTGCCAGCACCCCGTCGGGGCAGGCATACTCTGGGGCCAACGTCCTGACTTTC.

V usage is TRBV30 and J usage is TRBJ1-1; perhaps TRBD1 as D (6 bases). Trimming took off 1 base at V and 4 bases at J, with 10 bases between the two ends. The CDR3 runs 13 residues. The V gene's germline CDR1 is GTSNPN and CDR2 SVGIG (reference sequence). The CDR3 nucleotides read TGTGCCTGGAGTGATATAGGGGGCACTGAAGCTTTCTTT. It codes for CAWSDIGGTEAFF.

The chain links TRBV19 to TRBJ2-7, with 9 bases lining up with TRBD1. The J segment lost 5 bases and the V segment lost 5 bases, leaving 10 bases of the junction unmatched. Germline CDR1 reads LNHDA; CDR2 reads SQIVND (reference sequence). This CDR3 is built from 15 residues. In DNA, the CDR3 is TGTGCCAGTAGTTCCCCGGGACAGGGCCGCCACGAGCAGTACTTC. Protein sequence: CASSSPGQGRHEQYF.

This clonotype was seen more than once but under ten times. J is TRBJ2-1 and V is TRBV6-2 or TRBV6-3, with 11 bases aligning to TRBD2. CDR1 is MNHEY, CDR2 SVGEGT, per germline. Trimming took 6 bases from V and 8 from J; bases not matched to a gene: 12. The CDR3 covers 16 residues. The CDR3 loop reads CASSPLAGGSHYEQFF. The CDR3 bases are TGTGCCAGCAGCCCCCTAGCGGGAGGCTCCCACTATGAGCAGTTCTTC.

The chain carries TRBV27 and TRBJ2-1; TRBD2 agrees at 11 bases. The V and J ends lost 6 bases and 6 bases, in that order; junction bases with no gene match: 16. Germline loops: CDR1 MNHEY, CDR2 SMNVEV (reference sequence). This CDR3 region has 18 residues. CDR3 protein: CASRSFGVGLAGPNEQFF. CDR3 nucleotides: TGTGCCAGCAGAAGTTTTGGCGTTGGACTAGCGGGTCCCAATGAGCAGTTCTTC.

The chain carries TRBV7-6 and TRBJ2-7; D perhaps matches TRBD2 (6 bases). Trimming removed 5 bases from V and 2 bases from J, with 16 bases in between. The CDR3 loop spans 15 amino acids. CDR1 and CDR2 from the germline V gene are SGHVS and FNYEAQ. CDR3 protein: CASSPLAGRTYEQYF. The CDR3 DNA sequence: TGTGCCAGCAGCCCCCTGGCCGGGAGAACCTACGAGCAGTACTTC.

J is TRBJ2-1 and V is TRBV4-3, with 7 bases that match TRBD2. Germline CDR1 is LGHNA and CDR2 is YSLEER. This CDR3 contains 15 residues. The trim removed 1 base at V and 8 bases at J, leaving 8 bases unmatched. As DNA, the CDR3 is TGCGCCAGCAGCCAAGGGAGCGGGGAGGGGTATGAGCAGTTCTTC. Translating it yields CASSQGSGEGYEQFF.

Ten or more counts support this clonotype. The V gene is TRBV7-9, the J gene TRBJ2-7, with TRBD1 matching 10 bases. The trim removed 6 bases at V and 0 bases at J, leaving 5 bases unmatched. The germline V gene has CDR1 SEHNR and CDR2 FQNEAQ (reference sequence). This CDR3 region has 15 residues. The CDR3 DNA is TGTGCCAGCAGTTCCCGGACAGGGGGCTCCTACGAGCAGTACTTC. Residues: CASSSRTGGSYEQYF.

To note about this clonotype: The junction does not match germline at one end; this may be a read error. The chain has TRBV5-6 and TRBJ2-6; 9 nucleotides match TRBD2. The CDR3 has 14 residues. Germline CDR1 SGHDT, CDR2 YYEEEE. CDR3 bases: TGTGCCAGCAGCCGCGGCGGGGGGGACAACGTCCTGACTTTC. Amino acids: CASSRGGGDNVLTF.

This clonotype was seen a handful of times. The CDR3 DNA is TGCGCCAGCAGCCCGGGACAGACTCAAGAGACCCAGTACTTC. It specifies CASSPGQTQETQYF. The J gene is TRBJ2-5, the V gene TRBV5-1, with 7 bases matching TRBD1. Unmatched junction bases numbered 5, after V lost 4 bases and J lost 2 bases. Germline V gene sequence: CDR1 SGHRS, CDR2 YFSETQ. This CDR3 is built from 14 residues.

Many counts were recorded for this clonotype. DNA of the CDR3: TGTGCCAGCAGACGCTATCCTAGCGGGAGTAGCAATGAGCAGTTCTTC. This sequence encodes CASRRYPSGSSNEQFF. The chain is built from TRBV2 and TRBJ2-1; TRBD2 agrees at 10 bases. V was clipped by 6 bases and J by 6 bases; unmatched bases: 11. This CDR3 spans 16 amino acids. The germline V gene encodes CDR1 SNHLY and CDR2 FYNNEI.

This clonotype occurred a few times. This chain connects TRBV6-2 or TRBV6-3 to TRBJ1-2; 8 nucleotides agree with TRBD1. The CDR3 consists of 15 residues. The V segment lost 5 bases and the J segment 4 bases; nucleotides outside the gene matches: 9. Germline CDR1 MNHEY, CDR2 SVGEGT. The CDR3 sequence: CASSHRTGIGYGYTF. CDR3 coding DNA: TGTGCCAGCAGTCACCGGACAGGGATCGGCTATGGCTACACCTTC.

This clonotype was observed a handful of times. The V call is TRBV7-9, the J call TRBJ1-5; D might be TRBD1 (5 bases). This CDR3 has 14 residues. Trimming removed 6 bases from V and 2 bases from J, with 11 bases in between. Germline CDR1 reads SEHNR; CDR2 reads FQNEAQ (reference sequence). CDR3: CASSEGMGNQPQHF. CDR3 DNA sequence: TGTGCCAGCAGTGAGGGGATGGGCAATCAGCCCCAGCATTTT.

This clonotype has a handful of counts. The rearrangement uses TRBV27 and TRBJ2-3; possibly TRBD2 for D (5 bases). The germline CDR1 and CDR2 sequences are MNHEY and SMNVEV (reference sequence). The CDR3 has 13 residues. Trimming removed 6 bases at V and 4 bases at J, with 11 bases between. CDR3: CASRGPGADTQYF. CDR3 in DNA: TGTGCCAGCAGAGGACCCGGGGCAGATACGCAGTATTTT.

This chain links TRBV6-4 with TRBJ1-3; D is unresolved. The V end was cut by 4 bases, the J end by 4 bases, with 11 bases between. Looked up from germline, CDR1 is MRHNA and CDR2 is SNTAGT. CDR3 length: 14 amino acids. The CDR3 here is CASSGSPRGNTIYF. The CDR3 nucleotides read TGTGCCAGCAGTGGGTCCCCCAGGGGAAACACCATATATTTT.

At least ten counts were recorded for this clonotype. As DNA, the CDR3 is TGTGCCAGCTCACCGGACAGGGACGGGGCAAGCTACACCTTC. Protein sequence: CASSPDRDGASYTF. V and J are TRBV18 and TRBJ1-2, with TRBD1 matching 8 bases. The junction had 9 bases not matched to a gene; V was cut back by 3 bases and J by 9 bases. This CDR3 region has 14 residues. From germline, CDR1 is KGHSH and CDR2 LQKENI.

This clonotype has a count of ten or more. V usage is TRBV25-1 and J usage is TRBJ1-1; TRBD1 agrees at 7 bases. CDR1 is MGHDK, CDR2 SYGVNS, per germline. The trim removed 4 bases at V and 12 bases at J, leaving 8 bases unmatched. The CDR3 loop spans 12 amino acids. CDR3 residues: CASSVAQGWPFF. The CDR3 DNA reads TGTGCCAGCAGTGTTGCACAGGGGTGGCCTTTCTTT.

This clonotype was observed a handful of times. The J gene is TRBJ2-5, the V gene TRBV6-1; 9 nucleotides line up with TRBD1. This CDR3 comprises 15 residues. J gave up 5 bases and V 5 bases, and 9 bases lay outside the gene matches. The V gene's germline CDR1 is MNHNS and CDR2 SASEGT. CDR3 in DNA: TGTGCCAGCAGTCTCAACAGGGGGCTGAGGGAGACCCAGTACTTC. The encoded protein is CASSLNRGLRETQYF.

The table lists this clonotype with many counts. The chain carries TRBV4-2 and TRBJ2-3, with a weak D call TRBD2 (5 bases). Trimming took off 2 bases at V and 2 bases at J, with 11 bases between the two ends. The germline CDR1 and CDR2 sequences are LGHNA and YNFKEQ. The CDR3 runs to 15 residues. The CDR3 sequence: CASSQPGLTTDTQYF. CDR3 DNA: TGTGCCAGCAGCCAACCCGGACTTACCACAGATACGCAGTATTTT.

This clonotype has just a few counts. The CDR3 is CASSGTSGITDTQYF. The DNA of the CDR3 is TGTGCCAGCAGTGGGACTAGCGGTATCACAGATACGCAGTATTTT. This rearrangement joins TRBV6-1 to TRBJ2-3; TRBD2 matches 10 bases. Germline CDR1 reads MNHNS; CDR2 reads SASEGT. CDR3 size: 15 residues. Germline trimming cut 4 bases from V and 2 bases from J; bases unmatched to any gene: 3.

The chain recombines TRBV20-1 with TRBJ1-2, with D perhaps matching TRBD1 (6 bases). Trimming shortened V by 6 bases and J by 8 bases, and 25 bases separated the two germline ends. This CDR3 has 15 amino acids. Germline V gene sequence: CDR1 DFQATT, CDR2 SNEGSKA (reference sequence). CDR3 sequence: CSAPEIGGLLMGYTF. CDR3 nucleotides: TGCAGTGCCCCAGAAATTGGGGGGCTTCTGATGGGCTACACCTTC.